Shown below are 23 T cell receptor beta chains from a single sample sequenced in a study of blood T cell repertoires in COVID-19. Assay used: immunoSEQ multiplex PCR; TCRdb lists only in-frame clones, some missing. The sample carries 280,000 or so clones, about 90% recorded once. Sequences were obtained from PBMCs or T cells enriched from blood (not recorded which). The receptor source for this set is a woman aged 18 to 35 with acute COVID-19.

The rearrangement uses TRBV11-2 and TRBJ1-5; D is unresolved. This CDR3 is built from 13 residues. The V and J ends lost 4 bases and 3 bases respectively, with 7 bases between them. The germline V gene encodes CDR1 SGHAT and CDR2 FQNNGV. The CDR3 bases are TGTGCCAGCAGCTACGACACCAATCAGCCCCAGCATTTT. Amino acid sequence: CASSYDTNQPQHF.

The V call is TRBV10-1, the J call TRBJ2-2; D unclear. The CDR3 loop spans 14 amino acids. CDR1 is WNHNN and CDR2 is SYGVQD in the germline V gene (reference sequence). V lost 5 bases and J 5 bases, leaving 12 bases between the germline ends. Here the CDR3 DNA reads TGCGCCAGCAGTTACAACAGAGAGACCGGGGAGCTGTTTTTT. This codes for CASSYNRETGELFF.

This clone was picked up one time. The chain combines TRBV7-2 with TRBJ2-7, with 9 bases lining up with TRBD2. Looked up from germline, CDR1 is SGHTA and CDR2 is FQGNSA. This CDR3 is 15 amino acids long. With V trimmed by 5 bases and J by 0 bases, 5 bases remained unmatched. The CDR3 bases are TGTGCCAGCAGCCACACTAGCGGGCCCTCCTACGAGCAGTACTTC. This codes for CASSHTSGPSYEQYF.

J is TRBJ2-1 and V is TRBV19; 8 bases align to TRBD1. Germline V CDR1 and CDR2: LNHDA, SQIVND (reference sequence). The CDR3 consists of 15 residues. V shed 3 bases, J shed 4 bases, and the junction held 5 bases outside the gene matches. The CDR3 reads CASSISGTGYNEQFF. As DNA, the CDR3 is TGTGCCAGTAGTATCTCCGGGACAGGATACAATGAGCAGTTCTTC.

The chain recombines TRBV6-2 or TRBV6-3 with TRBJ2-2, with 8 bases that match TRBD2. The CDR3 has 17 residues. Per the germline V gene, CDR1 is MNHEY and CDR2 is SVGEGT. V was pared by 5 bases and J by 7 bases, with 15 bases of the junction left unmatched. The CDR3 region is CASSLLGQRELGGELFF. CDR3 sequence (DNA): TGTGCCAGCAGTCTCCTCGGCCAGCGGGAGCTCGGCGGGGAGCTGTTTTTT.

This chain uses TRBV3-1 (or the pseudogene TRBV3-2) with TRBJ2-1; 9 nucleotides match TRBD2. The CDR3 consists of 16 residues. J gave up 3 bases and V 5 bases, and 8 bases lay outside the gene matches. From germline, CDR1 is LGHDT and CDR2 YNNKEL (reference sequence). DNA of the CDR3: TGTGCCAGCAGCGCCCGAACTAGCGGGTACTACAATGAGCAGTTCTTC. It translates to CASSARTSGYYNEQFF.

The V and J genes are TRBV19 and TRBJ2-7; 7 bases fit TRBD1. There are 15 residues in the CDR3. Germline V gene data show CDR1 as LNHDA and CDR2 as SQIVND (reference sequence). Trimming removed 2 bases from V and 3 bases from J; junction bases left unmatched: 7. The CDR3: CASSIRQGPYYEQYF. The CDR3 DNA is TGTGCCAGTAGTATACGACAGGGCCCATACTACGAGCAGTACTTC. The variable domain in full, completed from reference TRBV19 and TRBJ2-7, reads DGGITQSPKYLFRKEGQNVTLSCEQNLNHDAMYWYRQDPGQGLRLIYYSQIVNDFQKGDIAEGYSVSREKKESFPLTVTSAQKNPTAFYLCASSIRQGPYYEQYFGPGTRLTVT.

The chain carries TRBV27 and TRBJ1-2, with TRBD1 matching 9 bases. The CDR3 is made up of 15 amino acids. After removal of 5 bases from V and 6 bases from J, the junction contained 10 bases not matched to a gene. Germline V gives CDR1 MNHEY, CDR2 SMNVEV (reference sequence). The CDR3 sequence is CASSPTGGGIDGYTF. The CDR3 nucleotides are TGTGCCAGCAGTCCTACAGGGGGCGGAATAGATGGCTACACCTTC.

This chain uses TRBV24-1 with TRBJ2-1; the D gene is possibly TRBD2 (6 bases). This CDR3 spans 13 amino acids. The ends were cut back, 9 bases at V and 5 bases at J, with 13 bases in the middle. Germline CDR1 KGHDR, CDR2 SFDVKD. CDR3 loop: CATRGRENNEQFF. For the CDR3, the DNA is TGTGCCACCCGTGGGCGGGAAAACAATGAGCAGTTCTTC.

The rearrangement uses TRBV5-4 and TRBJ2-1; D is uncertain. This CDR3 comprises 12 residues. V lost 4 bases and J 3 bases, leaving 5 bases between the germline ends. From germline, CDR1 is SGHNT and CDR2 YYREEE (reference sequence). In nucleotides, the CDR3 is TGTGCCAGCAGCCCCGGCTACAATGAGCAGTTCTTC. Its translation: CASSPGYNEQFF.

The V call is TRBV28, the J call TRBJ1-2; D is unclear. V was pared by 7 bases and J by 8 bases, with 20 bases between. The CDR3 loop spans 14 amino acids. Germline V gene sequence: CDR1 MDHEN, CDR2 SYDVKM. This CDR3 reads CASKGGGLPGGYTF. The CDR3 nucleotides are TGTGCCAGCAAGGGTGGAGGGCTCCCTGGCGGCTACACCTTC.

V usage is TRBV2 and J usage is TRBJ2-3, with 13 positions matching TRBD2. Germline lookup yields CDR1 SNHLY and CDR2 FYNNEI. CDR3 size: 15 residues. Losses at the gene ends were 9 bases for V and 4 bases for J; bases not matched to a gene: 7. The CDR3 loop reads CARGTSGTTADTQYF. DNA for the CDR3: TGTGCCAGGGGGACTAGCGGGACAACAGCAGATACGCAGTATTTT. The full variable domain, in which reference TRBV2 and TRBJ2-3 provide the parts outside the CDR3, is EPEVTQTPSHQVTQMGQEVILRCVPISNHLYFYWYRQILGQKVEFLVSFYNNEISEKSEIFDDQFSVERPDGSNFTLKIRSTKLEDSAMYFCARGTSGTTADTQYFGPGTRLTVL.

In DNA form, the CDR3 reads TGTGCCAGCAGTCGACAGAATAGCAATCAGCCCCAGCATTTT. Protein: CASSRQNSNQPQHF. The gene calls are TRBV6-2 or TRBV6-3 and TRBJ1-5; D might be TRBD1 (5 bases). Germline CDR1 MNHEY, CDR2 SVGEGT. This CDR3 spans 14 amino acids. V was pared by 5 bases and J by 0 bases, with 8 bases between.

The chain joins TRBV10-1 to TRBJ1-5, with D perhaps matching TRBD1 (6 bases). The CDR3 extends over 15 amino acids. V was trimmed by 3 bases and J by 3 bases, leaving 12 bases between them. Germline V gives CDR1 WNHNN, CDR2 SYGVQD (reference sequence). CDR3 region: CASSDWGPNNQPQHF. In DNA, the CDR3 is TGCGCCAGCAGTGATTGGGGGCCGAACAATCAGCCCCAGCATTTT.

CDR3 protein: CASSGPAGTGTYEQYF. The CDR3 DNA reads TGTGCCAGCAGCGGACCCGCCGGGACAGGGACCTACGAGCAGTACTTC. This chain connects TRBV9 to TRBJ2-7; 9 nucleotides agree with TRBD1. The CDR3 consists of 16 residues. In germline, CDR1 is SGDLS, CDR2 YYNGEE. V gave up 3 bases and J gave up 2 bases; unmatched junction bases: 9.

This clone was seen a handful of times. V gene TRBV19 combines with J gene TRBJ1-5; D possibly corresponds to TRBD1 (5 bases). Between the trimmed V and J ends, which lost 1 base and 2 bases, there was a span of 9 bases. The V gene's germline CDR1 is LNHDA and CDR2 SQIVND (reference sequence). This CDR3 has 15 amino acids. CDR3 sequence (DNA): TGTGCCAGTAGTATAGGCAGGGTGGGCAATCAGCCCCAGCATTTT. Translated, it gives CASSIGRVGNQPQHF.

V usage is TRBV2 and J usage is TRBJ1-5, with D possibly matching TRBD1 (6 bases). Germline assignment: CDR1 SNHLY and CDR2 FYNNEI. This CDR3 region has 16 residues. The V and J ends lost 8 bases and 1 base respectively, with 18 bases between them. The CDR3 DNA reads as TGTGCCAGCGCGAAATCCGGGACAAGAAGCAATCAGCCCCAGCATTTT. Its protein is CASAKSGTRSNQPQHF.

The chain is built from TRBV10-1 and TRBJ2-1, with TRBD2 identical over 8 bases. Germline V gene sequence: CDR1 WNHNN, CDR2 SYGVQD (reference sequence). The length of the CDR3 is 15 residues. V dropped 2 bases and J dropped 5; count of bases not matched to a gene: 5. The CDR3 protein is CASSEATSGNNEQFF. The CDR3 DNA sequence: TGCGCCAGCAGTGAGGCTACTAGCGGTAACAATGAGCAGTTCTTC.

The chain links TRBV19 to TRBJ1-5; 9 bases fit TRBD1. With V trimmed by 5 bases and J by 1 base, 6 bases remained unmatched. This CDR3 region has 16 residues. Germline V gene data show CDR1 as LNHDA and CDR2 as SQIVND (reference sequence). In DNA form, the CDR3 reads TGTGCCAGTAGTCTCCGACAGGGGGGGAGCAATCAGCCCCAGCATTTT. This encodes CASSLRQGGSNQPQHF.

This clone has a handful of counts. This sequence joins TRBV5-1 and TRBJ2-1; D may be TRBD1 (6 bases). CDR1 is SGHRS and CDR2 is YFSETQ in the germline V gene. V was pared by 1 base and J by 1 base, with 9 bases between. This CDR3 is 15 amino acids long. The CDR3 here is CASSLQGSSYNEQFF. The CDR3 DNA follows: TGCGCCAGCAGCTTGCAGGGGAGTTCCTACAATGAGCAGTTCTTC.

For the CDR3, the DNA is TGCGCCAGCAGCCAAGGGGGACAGGGGGCCATACTTGGGGAAAAACTGTTTTTT. It yields the protein CASSQGGQGAILGEKLFF. The V and J genes are TRBV4-1 and TRBJ1-4, with 12 nucleotides matching TRBD1. J gave up 8 bases and V 1 base, and 11 bases lay outside the gene matches. The CDR3 covers 18 residues. Per the germline V gene, CDR1 is MGHRA and CDR2 is YSYEKL.

The rearrangement joins TRBV4-1 to TRBJ1-5, with 10 bases fitting TRBD1. The CDR3 covers 16 residues. Germline V gene lookup returns CDR1 MGHRA and CDR2 YSYEKL. V lost 4 bases to trimming and J lost 4 bases; unmatched junction nucleotides: 7. The CDR3 DNA reads TGCGCCAGCAGCCTAGTCCCGGGACAGGGGAATCAGCCCCAGCATTTT. It yields the protein CASSLVPGQGNQPQHF.

This chain links TRBV10-1 with TRBJ1-6, with D possibly TRBD1 on 5 matching bases. CDR1 is WNHNN, CDR2 SYGVQD, per germline (reference sequence). There are 16 residues in the CDR3. Trimming took 7 bases from V and 5 from J, leaving 18 bases between them. CDR3 region: CASTPSLGLDNSPLHF. CDR3 nucleotide sequence: TGCGCCAGCACCCCTAGTTTGGGGCTAGATAATTCACCCCTCCACTTT.